Included here is one TCR beta chain sequence, with context. The CDR3 covers 14 residues. V dropped 1 base and J dropped 6 bases, with 12 bases sitting between them. CDR1 is MGHDK, CDR2 SYGVNS, per germline. The sample is drawn from a study of human T cells and chemical hapten exposure. TCRdb re-called the RACE reads with MiXCR, one entry per CDR3 protein. The sample comprises over 30,000 distinct CDR3 sequences, over 7.5% of which are singletons, and 20% to 30% rests with the top ten. Noted time point: patch test 3, about 24 weeks after DPC sensitization. Regarding treatment: therapeutic diphenylcyclopropenone sensitization with weekly scalp DPC. Total RNA extraction was carried out from unfractionated whole blood.

Here the sequenced sample was whole blood, taken in connection with sensitization to the hapten diphenylcyclopropenone (DPC). J is TRBJ1-2 and V is TRBV25-1, with D unresolved. The TCR was taken from a man aged 45-65 years with alopecia areata. Some clones in this sample may be carry-over from other donors' samples. CDR3 protein: CASSEFRGLDGYTF. DNA for the CDR3: TGTGCCAGCAGTGAATTTCGGGGTTTGGATGGCTACACCTTC.